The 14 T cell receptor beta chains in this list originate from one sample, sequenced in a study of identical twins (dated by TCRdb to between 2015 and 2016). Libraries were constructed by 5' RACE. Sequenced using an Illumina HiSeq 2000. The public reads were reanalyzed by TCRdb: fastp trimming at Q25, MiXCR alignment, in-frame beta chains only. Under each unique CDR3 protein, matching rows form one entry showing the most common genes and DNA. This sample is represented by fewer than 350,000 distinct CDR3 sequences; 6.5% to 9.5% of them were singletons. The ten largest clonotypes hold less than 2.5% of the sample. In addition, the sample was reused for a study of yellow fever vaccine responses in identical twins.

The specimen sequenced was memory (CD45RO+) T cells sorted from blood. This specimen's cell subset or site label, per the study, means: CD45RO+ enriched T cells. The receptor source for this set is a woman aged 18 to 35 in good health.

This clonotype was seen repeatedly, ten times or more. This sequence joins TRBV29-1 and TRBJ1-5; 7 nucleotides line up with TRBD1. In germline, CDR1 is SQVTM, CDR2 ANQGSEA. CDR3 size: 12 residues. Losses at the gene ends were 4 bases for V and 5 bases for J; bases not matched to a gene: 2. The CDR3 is CSVGGTDQPQHF. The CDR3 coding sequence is TGCAGCGTTGGGGGGACAGATCAGCCCCAGCATTTT.

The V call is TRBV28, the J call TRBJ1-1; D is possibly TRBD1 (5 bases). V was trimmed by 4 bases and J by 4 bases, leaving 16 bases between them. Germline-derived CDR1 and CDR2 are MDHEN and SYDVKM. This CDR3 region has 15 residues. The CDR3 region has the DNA TGTGCCAGCAGTTCCCCATCAGGGCTGGGCACTGAAGCTTTCTTT. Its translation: CASSSPSGLGTEAFF. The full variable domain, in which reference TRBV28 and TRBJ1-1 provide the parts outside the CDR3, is DVKVTQSSRYLVKRTGEKVFLECVQDMDHENMFWYRQDPGLGLRLIYFSYDVKMKEKGDIPEGYSVSREKKERFSLILESASTNQTSMYLCASSSPSGLGTEAFFGQGTRLTVV.

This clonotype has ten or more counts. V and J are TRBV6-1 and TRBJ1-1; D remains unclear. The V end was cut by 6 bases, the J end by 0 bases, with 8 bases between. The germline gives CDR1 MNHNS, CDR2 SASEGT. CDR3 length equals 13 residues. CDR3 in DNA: TGTGCCAGCAGAGGTGGGCTGAACACTGAAGCTTTCTTT. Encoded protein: CASRGGLNTEAFF.

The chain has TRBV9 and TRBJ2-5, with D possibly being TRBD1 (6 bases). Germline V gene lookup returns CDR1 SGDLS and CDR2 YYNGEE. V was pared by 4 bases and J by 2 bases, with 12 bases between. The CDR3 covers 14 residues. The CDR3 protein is CASSPRDNQETQYF. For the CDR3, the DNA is TGTGCCAGCAGCCCACGGGACAATCAAGAGACCCAGTACTTC.

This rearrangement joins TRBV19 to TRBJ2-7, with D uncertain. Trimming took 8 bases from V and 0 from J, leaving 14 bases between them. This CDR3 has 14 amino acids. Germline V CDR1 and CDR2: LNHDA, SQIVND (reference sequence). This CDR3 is CASVGRAPSYEQYF. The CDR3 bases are TGTGCCAGTGTAGGCCGCGCCCCCTCCTACGAGCAGTACTTC.

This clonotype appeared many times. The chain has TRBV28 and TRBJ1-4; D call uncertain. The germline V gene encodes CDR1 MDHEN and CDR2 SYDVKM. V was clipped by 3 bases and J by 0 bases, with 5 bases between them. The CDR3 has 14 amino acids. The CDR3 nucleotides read TGTGCCAGCAGTTTGCACACAACTAATGAAAAACTGTTTTTT. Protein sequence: CASSLHTTNEKLFF.

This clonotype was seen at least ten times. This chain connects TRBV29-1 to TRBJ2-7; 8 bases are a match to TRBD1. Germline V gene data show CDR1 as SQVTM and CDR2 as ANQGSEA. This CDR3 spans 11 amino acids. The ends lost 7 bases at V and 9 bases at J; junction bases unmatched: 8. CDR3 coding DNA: TGCAGCGGAACTCTAGGACAGGGGCAGTACTTC. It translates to CSGTLGQGQYF.

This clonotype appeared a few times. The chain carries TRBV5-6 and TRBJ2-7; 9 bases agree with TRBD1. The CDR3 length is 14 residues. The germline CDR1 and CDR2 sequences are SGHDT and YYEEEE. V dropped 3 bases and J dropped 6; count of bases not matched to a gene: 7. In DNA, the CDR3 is TGTGCCAGCAGCTGGGGACAGGGAAGAACCGAGCAGTACGTC. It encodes CASSWGQGRTEQYV.

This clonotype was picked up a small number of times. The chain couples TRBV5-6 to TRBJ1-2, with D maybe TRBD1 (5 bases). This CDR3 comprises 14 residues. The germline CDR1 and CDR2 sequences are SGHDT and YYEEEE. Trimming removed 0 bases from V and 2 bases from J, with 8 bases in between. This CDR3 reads CASSLEAGNYGYTF. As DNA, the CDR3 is TGTGCCAGCAGCTTGGAGGCAGGGAACTATGGCTACACCTTC. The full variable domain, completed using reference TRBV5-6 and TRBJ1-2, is DAGVTQSPTHLIKTRGQQVTLRCSPKSGHDTVSWYQQALGQGPQFIFQYYEEEERQRGNFPDRFSGHQFPNYSSELNVNALLLGDSALYLCASSLEAGNYGYTFGSGTRLTVV.

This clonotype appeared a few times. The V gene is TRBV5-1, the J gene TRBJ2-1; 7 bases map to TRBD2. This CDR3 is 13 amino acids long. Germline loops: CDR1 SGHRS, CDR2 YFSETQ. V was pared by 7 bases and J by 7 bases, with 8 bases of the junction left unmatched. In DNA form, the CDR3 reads TGCGCCAGCTTCCGGACTAGTAATAATGAGCAGTTCTTC. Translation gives CASFRTSNNEQFF.

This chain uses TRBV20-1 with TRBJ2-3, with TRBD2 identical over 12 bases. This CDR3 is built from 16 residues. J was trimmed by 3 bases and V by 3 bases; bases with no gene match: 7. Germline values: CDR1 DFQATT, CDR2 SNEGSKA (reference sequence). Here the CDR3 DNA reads TGCAGTGCTAGGCCGGGACTAGCGGGCGGTACAGATACGCAGTATTTT. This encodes CSARPGLAGGTDTQYF.

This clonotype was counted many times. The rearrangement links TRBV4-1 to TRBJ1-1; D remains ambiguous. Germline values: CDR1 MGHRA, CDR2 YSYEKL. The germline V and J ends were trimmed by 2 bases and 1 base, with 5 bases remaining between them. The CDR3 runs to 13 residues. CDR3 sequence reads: CASSQQRNTEAFF. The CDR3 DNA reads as TGCGCCAGCAGCCAACAGCGGAACACTGAAGCTTTCTTT.

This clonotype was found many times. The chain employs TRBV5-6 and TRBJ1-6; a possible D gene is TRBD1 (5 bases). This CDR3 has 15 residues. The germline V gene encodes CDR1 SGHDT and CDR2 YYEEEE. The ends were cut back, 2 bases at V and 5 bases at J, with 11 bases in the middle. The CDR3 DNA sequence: TGTGCCAGCAGCTTAGGAGACAGAGATAATTCACCCCTCCACTTT. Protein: CASSLGDRDNSPLHF.

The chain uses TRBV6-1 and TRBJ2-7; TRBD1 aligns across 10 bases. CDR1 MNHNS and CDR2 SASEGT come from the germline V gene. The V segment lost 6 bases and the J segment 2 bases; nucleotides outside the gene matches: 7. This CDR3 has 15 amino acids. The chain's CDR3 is CASSLAGTGAYEQYF. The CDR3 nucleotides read TGTGCCAGCAGCTTGGCGGGGACAGGGGCCTACGAGCAGTACTTC.